The 8 T cell receptor beta chains listed next were all sequenced from one sample in a study of T cells in Graves' hyperthyroidism and ophthalmopathy. Amplification of TCR beta CDR3 regions used RNA as the template. The primer set for the first-round RT-PCR of the TCR CDR3 was HTBI. TCRdb fed the multiplex PCR reads into MiXCR, producing one record per CDR3 protein. The table shows about 380,000 distinct CDR3 sequences, with less than 20% occurring only once. What was sequenced was blood. The receptor source for this set is a man aged 18 to 29 with Graves' ophthalmopathy.

V usage is TRBV6-2 or TRBV6-3 and J usage is TRBJ2-7; D uncertain. The CDR3 sequence is 13 residues long. The germline V and J ends were trimmed by 2 bases and 5 bases, with 10 bases remaining between them. Germline V gene data show CDR1 as MNHEY and CDR2 as SVGEGT. The CDR3 reads CASSYPQTHEQYF. The CDR3 DNA is TGTGCCAGCAGTTACCCTCAGACGCACGAGCAGTACTTC.

The rearrangement links TRBV6-1 to TRBJ1-1, with D unresolved. The CDR3 is 13 amino acids. CDR1 and CDR2 from the germline V gene are MNHNS and SASEGT. Trimming stripped 1 base from V and 11 bases from J, with 14 bases between. The CDR3 is CASSEVWRARAFF. The DNA for the CDR3 is TGTGCCAGCAGTGAAGTTTGGCGGGCGAGGGCTTTCTTT.

This clonotype was found many times. This chain connects TRBV11-2 to TRBJ2-7, with D uncertain. The V gene's germline CDR1 is SGHAT and CDR2 FQNNGV. Between the trimmed V and J ends, which lost 2 bases and 0 bases, there was a span of 14 bases. The CDR3 is 16 amino acids. The CDR3 loop is CASSLRGPGVSYEQYF. The DNA of the CDR3 is TGTGCCAGCAGCTTACGTGGACCTGGGGTCTCCTACGAGCAGTACTTC.

With respect to this clonotype: At one boundary the junction diverges from the germline segment, which might be a read error. The DNA of the CDR3 is TGTGCCAGCAGCTCTAGCGGGGACAGCACAGATGCGCAGTATTTT. The encoded protein is CASSSSGDSTDAQYF. The chain is built from TRBV3-1 and TRBJ2-3, with 9 bases aligning to TRBD2. In germline, CDR1 is LGHDT, CDR2 YNNKEL (reference sequence). The CDR3 covers 15 residues.

This clonotype came up once. The V and J genes are TRBV11-1 and TRBJ2-7; D gene uncertain. V lost 2 bases to trimming and J lost 3 bases, with 8 bases between them. This CDR3 comprises 13 residues. Germline V lookup: CDR1 SGHAT, CDR2 FQDESV (reference sequence). CDR3 sequence reads: CASSLNLNYEQYF. For the CDR3, the DNA is TGTGCCAGCAGCTTAAACCTTAACTACGAGCAGTACTTC.

At least ten counts were recorded for this clonotype. The chain links TRBV5-5 to TRBJ1-1, with no clear D. The germline gives CDR1 SGHKS, CDR2 YYEKEE (reference sequence). Trimming removed 2 bases from V and 5 bases from J, with 7 bases in between. This CDR3 spans 12 amino acids. The CDR3 DNA reads as TGTGCCAGCAGCTTCGGGGTTACTGAAGCTTTCTTT. Amino acid sequence: CASSFGVTEAFF.

This clonotype appeared many times. The J gene is TRBJ2-7, the V gene TRBV6-1, with TRBD1 matching over 8 bases. This CDR3 spans 13 amino acids. J gave up 4 bases and V 6 bases, and 5 bases lay outside the gene matches. Per the germline V gene, CDR1 is MNHNS and CDR2 is SASEGT. CDR3 coding DNA: TGTGCCAGCAGAGGGACAGGACGTTACGAGCAGTACTTC. Amino acid sequence: CASRGTGRYEQYF.

This clonotype was observed at least ten times. V gene TRBV3-1 combines with J gene TRBJ2-7; 9 bases agree with TRBD2. Germline CDR1 LGHDT, CDR2 YNNKEL (reference sequence). This CDR3 is 15 amino acids long. Trimming at V came to 0 bases and at J to 7 bases, leaving 7 bases not matched to a gene. The CDR3 DNA sequence: TGTGCCAGCAGCCAAGATGTAGCGGGGGAGCGAGAGCAGTACTTC. Protein product: CASSQDVAGEREQYF.